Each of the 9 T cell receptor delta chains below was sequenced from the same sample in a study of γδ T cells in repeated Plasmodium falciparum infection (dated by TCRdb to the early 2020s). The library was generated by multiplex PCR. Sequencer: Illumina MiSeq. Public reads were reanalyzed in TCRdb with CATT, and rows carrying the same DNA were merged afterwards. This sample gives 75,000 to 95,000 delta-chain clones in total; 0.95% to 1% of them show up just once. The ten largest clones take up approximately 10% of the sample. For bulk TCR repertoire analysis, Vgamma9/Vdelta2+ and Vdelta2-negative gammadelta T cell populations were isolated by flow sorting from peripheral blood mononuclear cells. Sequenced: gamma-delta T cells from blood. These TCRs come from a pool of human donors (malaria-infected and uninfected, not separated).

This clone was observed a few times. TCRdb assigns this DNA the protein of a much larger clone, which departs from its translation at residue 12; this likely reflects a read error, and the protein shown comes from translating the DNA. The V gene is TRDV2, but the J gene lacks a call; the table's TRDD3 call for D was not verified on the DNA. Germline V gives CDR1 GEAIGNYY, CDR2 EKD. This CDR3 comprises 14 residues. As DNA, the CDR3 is TGTGCCTGTGACGGGAGGGATACGACCGATAAACACATCTTT. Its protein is CACDGRDTTDKHIF.

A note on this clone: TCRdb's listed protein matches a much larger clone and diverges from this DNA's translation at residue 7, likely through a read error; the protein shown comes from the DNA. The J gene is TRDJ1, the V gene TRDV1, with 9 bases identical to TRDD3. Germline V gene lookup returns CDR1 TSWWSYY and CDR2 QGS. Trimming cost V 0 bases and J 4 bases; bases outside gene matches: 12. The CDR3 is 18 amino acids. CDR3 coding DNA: TGTGCTCTTGGGGAACTCCGGGGGCTACTGGGGGACAACGATAAACTCATCTTT. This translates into CALGELRGLLGDNDKLIF.

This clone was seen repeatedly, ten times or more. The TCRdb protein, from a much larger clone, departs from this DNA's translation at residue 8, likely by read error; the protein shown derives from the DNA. CDR3 nucleotide sequence: TGTGCCTGTGACAAGGGGGATGCGGCCACATCGCAGACCGATAAACTCATCTTT. Translating it yields CACDKGDAATSQTDKLIF. The rearrangement links TRDV2 to TRDJ1; 7 nucleotides match TRDD3. Germline values: CDR1 GEAIGNYY, CDR2 EKD. The CDR3 is 18 amino acids. Unmatched junction bases numbered 16, after V lost 2 bases and J lost 2 bases.

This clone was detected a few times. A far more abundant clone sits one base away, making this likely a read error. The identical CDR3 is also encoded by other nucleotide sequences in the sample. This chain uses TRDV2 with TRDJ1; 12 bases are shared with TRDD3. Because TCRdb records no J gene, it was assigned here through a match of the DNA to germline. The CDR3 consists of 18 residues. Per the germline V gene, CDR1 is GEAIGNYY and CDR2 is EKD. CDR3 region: CACYTVLGDTQYTDKLIF. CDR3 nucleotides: TGTGCCTGTTATACCGTACTGGGGGATACTCAGTACACCGACAAACTCATCTTT.

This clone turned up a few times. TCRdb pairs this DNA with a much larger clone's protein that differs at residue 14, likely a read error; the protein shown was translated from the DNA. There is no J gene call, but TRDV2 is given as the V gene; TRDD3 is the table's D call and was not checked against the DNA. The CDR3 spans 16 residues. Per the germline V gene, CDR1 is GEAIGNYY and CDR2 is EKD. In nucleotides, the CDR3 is TGTGCCTGTGACACCGTGGGGACCTCCCGCACCGATAAACCCATCTTT. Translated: CACDTVGTSRTDKPIF.

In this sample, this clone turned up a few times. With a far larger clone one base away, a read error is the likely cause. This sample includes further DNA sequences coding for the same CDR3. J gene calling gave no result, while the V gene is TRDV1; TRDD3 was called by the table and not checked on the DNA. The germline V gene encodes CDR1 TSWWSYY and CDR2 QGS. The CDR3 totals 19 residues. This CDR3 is CALGETLRLGDLYTDKLIF. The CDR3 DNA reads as TGTGCTCTTGGGGAGACTCTCCGACTGGGGGATCTATACACCGATAAACTCATCTTC.

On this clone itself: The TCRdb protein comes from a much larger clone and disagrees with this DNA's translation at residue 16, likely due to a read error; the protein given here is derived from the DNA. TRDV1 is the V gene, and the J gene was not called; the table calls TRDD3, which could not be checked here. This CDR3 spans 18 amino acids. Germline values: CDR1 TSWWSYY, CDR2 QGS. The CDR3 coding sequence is TGTGCTCTTGGGGTCTATAAACCGGTAGGTAGTGATACGCGTAAATTCATCTTT. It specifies CALGVYKPVGSDTRKFIF.

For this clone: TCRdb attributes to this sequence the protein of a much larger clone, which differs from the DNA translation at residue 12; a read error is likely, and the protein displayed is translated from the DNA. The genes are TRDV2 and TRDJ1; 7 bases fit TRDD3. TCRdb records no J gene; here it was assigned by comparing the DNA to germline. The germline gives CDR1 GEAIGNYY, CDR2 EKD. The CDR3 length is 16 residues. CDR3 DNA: TGTGCCTGTGACACCGTTGGGGGAGGGGACACCAATAAACTCATCTTT. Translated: CACDTVGGGDTNKLIF.

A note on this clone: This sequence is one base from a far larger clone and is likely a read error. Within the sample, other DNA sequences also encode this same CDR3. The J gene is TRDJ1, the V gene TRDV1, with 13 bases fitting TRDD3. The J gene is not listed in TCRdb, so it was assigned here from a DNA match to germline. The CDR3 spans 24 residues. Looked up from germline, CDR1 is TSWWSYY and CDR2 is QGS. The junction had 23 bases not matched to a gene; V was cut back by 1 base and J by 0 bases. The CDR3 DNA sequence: TGTGCTCTTGGGGAACCTCGTTATGGGCTACTGGGGGATACGCCAATCCTGTACACCGATAAACTCATCTTT. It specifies CALGEPRYGLLGDTPILYTDKLIF.